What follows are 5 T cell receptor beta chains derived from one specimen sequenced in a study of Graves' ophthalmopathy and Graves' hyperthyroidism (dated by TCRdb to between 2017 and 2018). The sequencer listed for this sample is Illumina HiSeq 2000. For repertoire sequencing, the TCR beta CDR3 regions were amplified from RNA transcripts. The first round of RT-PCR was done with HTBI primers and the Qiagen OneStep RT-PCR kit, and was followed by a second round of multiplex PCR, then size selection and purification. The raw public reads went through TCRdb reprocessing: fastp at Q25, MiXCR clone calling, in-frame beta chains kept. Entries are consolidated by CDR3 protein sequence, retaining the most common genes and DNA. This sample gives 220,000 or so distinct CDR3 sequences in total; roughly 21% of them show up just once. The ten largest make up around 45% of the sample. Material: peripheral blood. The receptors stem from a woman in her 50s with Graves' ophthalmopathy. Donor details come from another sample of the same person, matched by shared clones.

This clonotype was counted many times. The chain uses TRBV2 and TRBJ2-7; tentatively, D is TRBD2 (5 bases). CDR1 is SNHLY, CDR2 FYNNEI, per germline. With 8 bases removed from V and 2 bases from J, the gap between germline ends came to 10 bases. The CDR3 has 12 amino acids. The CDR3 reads CASGQRTYEQYF. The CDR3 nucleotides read TGTGCCAGCGGGCAGCGGACCTACGAGCAGTACTTC.

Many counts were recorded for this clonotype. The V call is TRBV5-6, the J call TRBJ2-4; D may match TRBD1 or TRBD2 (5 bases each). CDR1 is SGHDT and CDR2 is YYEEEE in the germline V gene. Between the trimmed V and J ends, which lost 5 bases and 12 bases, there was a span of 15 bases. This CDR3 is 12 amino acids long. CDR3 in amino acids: CASSSDSGYQYF. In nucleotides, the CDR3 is TGTGCCAGCAGTTCCGACAGCGGATATCAGTACTTC. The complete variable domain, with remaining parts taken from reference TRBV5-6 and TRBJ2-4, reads DAGVTQSPTHLIKTRGQQVTLRCSPKSGHDTVSWYQQALGQGPQFIFQYYEEEERQRGNFPDRFSGHQFPNYSSELNVNALLLGDSALYLCASSSDSGYQYFGAGTRLSVL.

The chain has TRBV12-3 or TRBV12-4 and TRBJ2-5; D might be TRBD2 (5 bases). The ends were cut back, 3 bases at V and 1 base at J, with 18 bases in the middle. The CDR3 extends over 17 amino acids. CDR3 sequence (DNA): TGTGCCAGCAGTTTGGGGTTTATCCAGCGGAGCCAAGAGACCCAGTACTTC. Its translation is CASSLGFIQRSQETQYF.

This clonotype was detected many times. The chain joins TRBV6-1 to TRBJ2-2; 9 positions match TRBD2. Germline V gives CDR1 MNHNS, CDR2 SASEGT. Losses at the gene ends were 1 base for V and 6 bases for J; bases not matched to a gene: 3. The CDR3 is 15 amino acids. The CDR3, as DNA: TGTGCCAGCAGTGAAGAGGCGGGAGGGCCCGGGGAGCTGTTTTTT. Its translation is CASSEEAGGPGELFF.

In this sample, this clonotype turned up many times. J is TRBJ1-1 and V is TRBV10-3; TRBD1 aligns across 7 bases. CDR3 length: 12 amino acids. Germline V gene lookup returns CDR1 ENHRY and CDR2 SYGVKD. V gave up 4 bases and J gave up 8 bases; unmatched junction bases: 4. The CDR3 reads CAISGDRTEAFF. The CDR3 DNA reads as TGTGCCATCAGTGGGGACAGAACAGAAGCTTTCTTT.